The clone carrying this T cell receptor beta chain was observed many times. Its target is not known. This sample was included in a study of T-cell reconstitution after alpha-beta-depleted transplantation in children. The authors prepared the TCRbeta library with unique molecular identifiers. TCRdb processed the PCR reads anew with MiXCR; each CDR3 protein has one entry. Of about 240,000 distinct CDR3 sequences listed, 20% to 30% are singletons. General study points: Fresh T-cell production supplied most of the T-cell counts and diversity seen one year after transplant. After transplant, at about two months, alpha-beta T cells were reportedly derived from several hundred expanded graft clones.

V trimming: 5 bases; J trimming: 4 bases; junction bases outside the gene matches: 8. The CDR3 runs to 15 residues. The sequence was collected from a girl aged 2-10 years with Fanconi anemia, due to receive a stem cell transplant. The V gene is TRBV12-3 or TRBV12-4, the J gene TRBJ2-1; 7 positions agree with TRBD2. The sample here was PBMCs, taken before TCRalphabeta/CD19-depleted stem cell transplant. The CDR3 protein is CASSPIAGVYNEQFF. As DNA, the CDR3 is TGTGCCAGCAGTCCCATCGCGGGAGTGTACAATGAGCAGTTCTTC.